This T cell receptor beta chain comes out of a study of T cell responses to AZD1222 COVID-19 vaccine. CDR1 and CDR2 (germline): SEHNR, FQNEAQ (reference sequence). The CDR3 contains 13 residues. V lost 4 bases and J lost 4, with 8 bases in between. Profiling relied on immunoSEQ multiplex PCR, and the TCRdb table lists in-frame clones only, not all of them. Of about 90,000 clones listed, approximately 90% were seen once; the top ten hold approximately 5.1%. The specimen was peripheral blood, collected 28 days after the second AZD1222 dose. The chain is built from TRBV7-9 and TRBJ1-3; D not certain. The sequence was collected from an adult who received the AZD1222 COVID-19 vaccine. Here the CDR3 reads CASSWGSGNTIYF. DNA for the CDR3: TGTGCCAGCAGCTGGGGTTCGGGAAACACCATATATTTT.